The 12 T cell receptor beta chains below were found in one sample sequenced in a study of siplizumab effects on memory and regulatory T cells. Sequenced by immunoSEQ multiplex PCR; TCRdb stores in-frame clones only, minus some. The data show approximately 15,000 clones, less than 50% seen once. Their antigens remain unidentified. Mixed lymphocyte reaction cells were cocultured at 37°C for 5 to 7 days. The sequencing input was CFSE-low (dividing) CD4+ T cells sorted from an allogeneic mixed lymphocyte reaction. These receptors were taken from a human donor in good health; the cells came from an allogeneic mixed lymphocyte reaction. Some clones in this sample may be carry-over from other donors' samples.

This clone was seen only a few times. The chain combines TRBV28 with TRBJ2-7; tentatively, D is TRBD1 (6 bases). Trimming removed 6 bases at V and 0 bases at J, with 15 bases between. Germline values: CDR1 MDHEN, CDR2 SYDVKM. This CDR3 is built from 15 residues. The CDR3 loop reads CASSQPGHSSYEQYF. CDR3 coding DNA: TGTGCCAGCAGCCAGCCGGGACATAGCTCCTACGAGCAGTACTTC.

This clone has only a few counts. The chain combines TRBV4-1 with TRBJ1-2, with no clear D. Germline loops: CDR1 MGHRA, CDR2 YSYEKL. V gave up 0 bases and J gave up 1 base, with 0 bases separating them. The CDR3 spans 12 residues. The CDR3 spells CASSQDNYGYTF. CDR3 DNA: TGCGCCAGCAGCCAAGATAACTATGGCTACACCTTC.

The chain employs TRBV4-1 and TRBJ2-1; 12 bases are a match to TRBD2. With V trimmed by 0 bases and J by 9 bases, 6 bases remained unmatched. This CDR3 is built from 16 residues. Germline V gives CDR1 MGHRA, CDR2 YSYEKL. CDR3 residues: CASSQERTSGTGEQFF. Written as DNA, the CDR3 is TGCGCCAGCAGCCAAGAGCGGACTAGCGGGACAGGTGAGCAGTTCTTC.

This clone occurred a few times. CDR3 nucleotides: TGTGCCAGCAGCTTTGCGATGGCCCCGCCCCGCGAGCAGTACTTC. It specifies CASSFAMAPPREQYF. The chain is built from TRBV7-9 and TRBJ2-7; D uncertain. The CDR3 is made up of 15 amino acids. CDR1 is SEHNR, CDR2 FQNEAQ, per germline (reference sequence). The V and J ends lost 3 bases and 6 bases respectively, with 18 bases between them.

The chain has TRBV9 and TRBJ2-7, with TRBD2 identical over 8 bases. With 0 bases clipped from V and 3 bases from J, the junction kept 5 bases outside the gene matches. This CDR3 has 15 amino acids. Per germline, CDR1 SGDLS and CDR2 YYNGEE. CDR3 residues: CASSVEGAGVYEQYF. The CDR3 nucleotides read TGTGCCAGCAGCGTAGAGGGAGCGGGAGTCTACGAGCAGTACTTC.

This clone was detected only a few times. The chain is built from TRBV19 and TRBJ1-2, with unresolved D. CDR1 and CDR2 (germline): LNHDA, SQIVND (reference sequence). This CDR3 contains 15 residues. V lost 7 bases to trimming and J lost 8 bases, with 23 bases between them. This CDR3 is CASNQRGDRFRGYTF. CDR3 nucleotide sequence: TGTGCCAGTAATCAGAGAGGAGACCGTTTTCGGGGCTACACCTTC.

V and J are TRBV9 and TRBJ2-2; 11 nucleotides agree with TRBD2. CDR1 is SGDLS, CDR2 YYNGEE, per germline. Trimming at V came to 2 bases and at J to 5 bases, leaving 5 bases not matched to a gene. This CDR3 contains 16 residues. CDR3 residues: CASSVFSGRATGELFF. The CDR3 nucleotides are TGTGCCAGCAGCGTGTTTAGCGGGAGGGCAACCGGGGAGCTGTTTTTT.

The genes are TRBV5-4 and TRBJ2-3, with TRBD2 identical over 8 bases. CDR1 and CDR2 from the germline V gene are SGHNT and YYREEE (reference sequence). This CDR3 is built from 13 residues. Trimming at V came to 5 bases and at J to 4 bases, leaving 3 bases not matched to a gene. This CDR3 reads CASSVSGADTQYF. Here the CDR3 DNA reads TGTGCCAGCAGTGTTAGCGGGGCAGATACGCAGTATTTT.

The CDR3, as DNA: TGTGCCAGCACCAAAGGGAGAGCAAACTACGAGCAGTACTTC. Amino acid sequence: CASTKGRANYEQYF. This rearrangement joins TRBV6-5 to TRBJ2-7; D is perhaps TRBD2 (5 bases). The CDR3 is made up of 14 amino acids. Germline CDR1 and CDR2: MNHEY and SVGAGI. The V gene lost 7 bases and the J gene lost 3 bases, with 16 bases spanning the gap.

The rearrangement joins TRBV29-1 to TRBJ1-3; 7 bases map to TRBD1. From germline, CDR1 is SQVTM and CDR2 ANQGSEA. The CDR3 is made up of 13 amino acids. Unmatched junction bases numbered 5, after V lost 7 bases and J lost 2 bases. The CDR3 nucleotides are TGCAGCGCCTCCACAGGGGCTGGAAACACCATATATTTT. The encoded protein is CSASTGAGNTIYF. The full variable domain, in which reference TRBV29-1 and TRBJ1-3 provide the parts outside the CDR3, is SAVISQKPSRDICQRGTSLTIQCQVDSQVTMMFWYRQQPGQSLTLIATANQGSEATYESGFVIDKFPISRPNLTFSTLTVSNMSPEDSSIYLCSASTGAGNTIYFGEGSWLTVV.

The CDR3 DNA reads as TGTGCCAGCAGTTACTACTACGAGGGGTCGAGTGAGCAGTTCTTC. Translating it yields CASSYYYEGSSEQFF. This chain joins TRBV6-5 and TRBJ2-1; D might be TRBD1 or TRBD2, each matching 5 bases. The germline V gene has CDR1 MNHEY and CDR2 SVGAGI. The CDR3 is 15 residues long. Trimming shortened V by 1 base and J by 9 bases, and 16 bases separated the two germline ends.

V is TRBV5-6 and J is TRBJ2-3, with D maybe TRBD2 (5 bases). Per the germline V gene, CDR1 is SGHDT and CDR2 is YYEEEE. Trimming pared 2 bases from V and 3 bases from J, leaving 7 bases between. This CDR3 is built from 13 residues. As DNA, the CDR3 is TGTGCCAGCAGCTTACTAGGGACAGATACGCAGTATTTT. Its translation is CASSLLGTDTQYF. Combining the CDR3 with reference TRBV5-6 and TRBJ2-3 gives the whole variable domain DAGVTQSPTHLIKTRGQQVTLRCSPKSGHDTVSWYQQALGQGPQFIFQYYEEEERQRGNFPDRFSGHQFPNYSSELNVNALLLGDSALYLCASSLLGTDTQYFGPGTRLTVL.